This T cell receptor beta chain was found in a study of early T cells in non-severe SARS-CoV-2 infection. Individual cDNA molecules received unique molecular identifiers during library preparation. TCRdb passed the 5' RACE reads through MiXCR, listing each CDR3 protein once. The sample consists of 60,000 or so distinct CDR3 sequences, approximately 11% of them appearing once. Overall study findings and caveats: Comparison of clonotypes with VDJdb favored anti-spike CD8 responses while missing private and CD4 specificities.

In this sample, this clonotype turned up a few times. Antigen specificity is unknown. This CDR3 has 11 residues. The V gene lost 5 bases and the J gene lost 15 bases, with 18 bases spanning the gap. Germline values: CDR1 DFQATT, CDR2 SNEGSKA (reference sequence). The receptor's source is an adult who was a healthcare worker with PCR-confirmed SARS-CoV-2 infection or an uninfected control (not recorded which). The sample comprised whole blood. The chain is built from TRBV20-1 and TRBJ2-3, with D hard to call. The CDR3 here is CSAPFEDLKYF. The CDR3 nucleotides read TGCAGTGCTCCTTTTGAGGACCTAAAATATTTT.